The present T cell receptor beta chain was sequenced within a study of T cell responses to AZD1222 COVID-19 vaccine. Regarding the study as a whole: Nearly half of spike-specific TCRs reportedly target variant regions that are unmutated in the B.1.351 and B.1.1.7 variants. The donor group comprised mostly white British people and more females; the analysis possibly underestimated clonal diversity.

Profiling relied on immunoSEQ multiplex PCR, and the TCRdb table lists in-frame clones only, not all of them. Among around 78,000 clones listed, 75% to 95% were seen once. This clone was observed a single time. The antigen is not known. This receptor was identified in an adult who received the AZD1222 COVID-19 vaccine. The sequencing here drew on peripheral blood, taken 28 days after the second AZD1222 dose.

The DNA of the CDR3 is TGTGCCAGCAGCTTAGCACCCCTACAGGGGTCGGGGGGCTACACCTTC. It translates to CASSLAPLQGSGGYTF. The chain combines TRBV7-2 with TRBJ1-2; 7 nucleotides agree with TRBD1. The length of the CDR3 is 16 residues. Trimming took 0 bases from V and 8 from J; bases not matched to a gene: 12. Germline V CDR1 and CDR2: SGHTA, FQGNSA.